This T cell receptor (beta chain) emerged from a study of OX40 agonist ivuxolimab in advanced cancers. Clones were sequenced by immunoSEQ multiplex PCR, and TCRdb holds only the in-frame ones, with some missing. The table has around 58,000 clones, approximately 90% seen once. Autoimmune disease history or systemic immunosuppression excluded patients. This clone was seen only once. CDR3 length: 16 amino acids. Trimming removed 2 bases at V and 1 base at J, with 12 bases between. CDR1 and CDR2 from the germline V gene are SGHTA and FQGTGA. V and J are TRBV7-3 and TRBJ1-3; the D gene is possibly TRBD1 (5 bases). The receptor's source is an adult with an advanced solid tumor such as melanoma, head and neck, liver or kidney cancer. The input for sequencing was CD4+ or CD8+ T cells sorted from blood, taken in a trial of the OX40 agonist ivuxolimab. The CDR3 coding sequence is TGTGCCAGCAGCTTAGTGGGGGGATGGTCTGGAAACACCATATATTTT. Translating gives CASSLVGGWSGNTIYF. Full variable domain (remainder filled in from reference TRBV7-3 and TRBJ1-3): GAGVSQTPSNKVTEKGKYVELRCDPISGHTALYWYRQSLGQGPEFLIYFQGTGAADDSGLPNDRFFAVRPEGSVSTLKIQRTERGDSAVYLCASSLVGGWSGNTIYFGEGSWLTVV.